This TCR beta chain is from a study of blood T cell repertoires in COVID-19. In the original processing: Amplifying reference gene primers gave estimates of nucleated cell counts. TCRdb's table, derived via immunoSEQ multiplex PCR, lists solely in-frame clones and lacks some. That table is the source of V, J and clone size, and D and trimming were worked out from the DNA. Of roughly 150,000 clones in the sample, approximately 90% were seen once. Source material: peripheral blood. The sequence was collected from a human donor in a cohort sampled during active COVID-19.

The CDR3 loop is CASRVMAGDSGEQYF. The CDR3 bases are TGTGCCAGTAGGGTAATGGCGGGGGATTCGGGCGAGCAGTACTTC. The genes are TRBV19 and TRBJ2-7; TRBD2 matches 7 bases. This CDR3 region has 15 residues. V gave up 6 bases and J gave up 6 bases; unmatched junction bases: 14. Germline lookup yields CDR1 LNHDA and CDR2 SQIVND (reference sequence).